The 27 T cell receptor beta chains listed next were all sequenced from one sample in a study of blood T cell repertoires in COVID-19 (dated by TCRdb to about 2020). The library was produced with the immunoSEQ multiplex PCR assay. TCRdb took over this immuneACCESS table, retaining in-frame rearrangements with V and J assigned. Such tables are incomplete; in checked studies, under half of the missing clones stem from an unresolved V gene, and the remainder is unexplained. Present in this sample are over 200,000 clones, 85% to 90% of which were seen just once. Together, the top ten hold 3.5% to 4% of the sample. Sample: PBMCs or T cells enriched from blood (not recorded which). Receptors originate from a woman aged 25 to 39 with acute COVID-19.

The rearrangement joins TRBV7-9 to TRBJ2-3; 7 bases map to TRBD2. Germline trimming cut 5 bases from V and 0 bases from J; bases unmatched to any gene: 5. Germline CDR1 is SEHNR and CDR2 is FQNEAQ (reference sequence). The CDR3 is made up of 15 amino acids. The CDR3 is CASSSGAASTDTQYF. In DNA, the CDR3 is TGTGCCAGCAGCAGCGGGGCTGCTAGCACAGATACGCAGTATTTT.

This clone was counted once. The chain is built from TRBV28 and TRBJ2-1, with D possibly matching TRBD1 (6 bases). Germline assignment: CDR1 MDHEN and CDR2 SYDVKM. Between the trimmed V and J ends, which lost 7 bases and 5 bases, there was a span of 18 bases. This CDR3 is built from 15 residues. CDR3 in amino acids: CASTRAGTSNNEQFF. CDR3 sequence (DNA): TGTGCCAGCACTCGGGCCGGGACATCTAACAATGAGCAGTTCTTC.

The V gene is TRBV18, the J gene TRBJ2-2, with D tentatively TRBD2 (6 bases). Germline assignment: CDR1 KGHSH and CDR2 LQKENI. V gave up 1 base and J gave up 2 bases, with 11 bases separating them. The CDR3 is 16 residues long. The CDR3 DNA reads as TGTGCCAGCTCACCACGGCAGGGAGGTAACACCGGGGAGCTGTTTTTT. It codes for CASSPRQGGNTGELFF.

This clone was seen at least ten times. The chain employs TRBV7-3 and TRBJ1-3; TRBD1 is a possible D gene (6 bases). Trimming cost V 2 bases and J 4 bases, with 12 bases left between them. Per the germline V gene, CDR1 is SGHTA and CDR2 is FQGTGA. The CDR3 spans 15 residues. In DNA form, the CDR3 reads TGTGCCAGCAGCTTATCTCCAGGGGTGGGAAACACCATATATTTT. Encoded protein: CASSLSPGVGNTIYF. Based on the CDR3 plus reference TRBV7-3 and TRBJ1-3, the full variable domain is GAGVSQTPSNKVTEKGKYVELRCDPISGHTALYWYRQSLGQGPEFLIYFQGTGAADDSGLPNDRFFAVRPEGSVSTLKIQRTERGDSAVYLCASSLSPGVGNTIYFGEGSWLTVV.

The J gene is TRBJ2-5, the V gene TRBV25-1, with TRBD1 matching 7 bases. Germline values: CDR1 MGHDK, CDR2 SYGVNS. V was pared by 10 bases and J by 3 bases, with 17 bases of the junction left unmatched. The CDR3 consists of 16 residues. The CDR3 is CATEPPPQGTKETQYF. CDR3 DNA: TGTGCCACCGAGCCCCCCCCACAGGGGACGAAAGAGACCCAGTACTTC. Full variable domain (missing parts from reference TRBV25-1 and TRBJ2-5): EADIYQTPRYLVIGTGKKITLECSQTMGHDKMYWYQQDPGMELHLIHYSYGVNSTEKGDLSSESTVSRIRTEHFPLTLESARPSHTSQYLCATEPPPQGTKETQYFGPGTRLLVL.

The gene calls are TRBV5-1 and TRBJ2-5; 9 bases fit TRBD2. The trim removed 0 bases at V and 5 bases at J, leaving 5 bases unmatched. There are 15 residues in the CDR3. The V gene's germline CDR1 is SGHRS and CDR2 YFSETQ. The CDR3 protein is CASSLVAGESETQYF. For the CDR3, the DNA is TGCGCCAGCAGCTTGGTAGCGGGGGAGTCGGAGACCCAGTACTTC.

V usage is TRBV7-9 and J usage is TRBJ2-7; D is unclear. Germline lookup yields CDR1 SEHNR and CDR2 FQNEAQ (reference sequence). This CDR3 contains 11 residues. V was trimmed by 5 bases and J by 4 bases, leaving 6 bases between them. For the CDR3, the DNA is TGTGCCAGCAGCCCCCAGTACGAGCAGTACTTC. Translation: CASSPQYEQYF.

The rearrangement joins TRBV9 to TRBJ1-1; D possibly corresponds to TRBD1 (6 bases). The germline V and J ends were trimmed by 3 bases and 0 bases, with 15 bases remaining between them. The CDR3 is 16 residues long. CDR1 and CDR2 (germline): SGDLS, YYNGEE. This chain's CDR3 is CASSATGTFMNTEAFF. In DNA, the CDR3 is TGTGCCAGCAGCGCAACAGGGACCTTCATGAACACTGAAGCTTTCTTT.

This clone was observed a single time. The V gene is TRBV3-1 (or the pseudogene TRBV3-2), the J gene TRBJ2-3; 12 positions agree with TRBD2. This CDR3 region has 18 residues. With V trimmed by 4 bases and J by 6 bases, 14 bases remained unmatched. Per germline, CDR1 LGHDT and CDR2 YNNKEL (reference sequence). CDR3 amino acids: CASSRVMASGGVWDTQYF. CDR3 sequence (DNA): TGTGCCAGCAGCCGGGTTATGGCTAGCGGGGGGGTCTGGGATACGCAGTATTTT.

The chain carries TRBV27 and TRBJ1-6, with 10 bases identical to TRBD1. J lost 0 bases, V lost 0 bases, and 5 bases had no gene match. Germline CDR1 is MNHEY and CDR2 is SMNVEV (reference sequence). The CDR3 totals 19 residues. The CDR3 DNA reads TGTGCCAGCAGTTTATCCCCGGGACAGGGGAACTCCTATAATTCACCCCTCCACTTT. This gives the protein CASSLSPGQGNSYNSPLHF.

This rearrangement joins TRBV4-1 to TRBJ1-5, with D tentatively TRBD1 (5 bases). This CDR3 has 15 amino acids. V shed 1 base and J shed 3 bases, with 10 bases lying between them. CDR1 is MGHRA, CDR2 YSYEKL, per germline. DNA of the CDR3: TGCGCCAGCAGCCAAGGAAGGGGCTCCAATCAGCCCCAGCATTTT. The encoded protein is CASSQGRGSNQPQHF.

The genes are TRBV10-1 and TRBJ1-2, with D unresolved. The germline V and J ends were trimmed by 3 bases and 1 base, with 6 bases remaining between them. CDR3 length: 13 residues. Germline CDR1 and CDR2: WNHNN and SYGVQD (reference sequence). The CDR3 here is CASSEDNNYGYTF. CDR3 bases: TGCGCCAGCAGTGAAGACAATAACTATGGCTACACCTTC.

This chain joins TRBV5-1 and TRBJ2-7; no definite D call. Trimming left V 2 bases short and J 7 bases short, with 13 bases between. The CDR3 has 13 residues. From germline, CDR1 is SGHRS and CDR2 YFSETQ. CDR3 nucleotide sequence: TGCGCCAGCAGCTTCGGGTCCGAGCGTGAGCAGTACTTC. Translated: CASSFGSEREQYF. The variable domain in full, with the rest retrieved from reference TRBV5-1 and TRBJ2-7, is KAGVTQTPRYLIKTRGQQVTLSCSPISGHRSVSWYQQTPGQGLQFLFEYFSETQRNKGNFPGRFSGRQFSNSRSEMNVSTLELGDSALYLCASSFGSEREQYFGPGTRLTVT.

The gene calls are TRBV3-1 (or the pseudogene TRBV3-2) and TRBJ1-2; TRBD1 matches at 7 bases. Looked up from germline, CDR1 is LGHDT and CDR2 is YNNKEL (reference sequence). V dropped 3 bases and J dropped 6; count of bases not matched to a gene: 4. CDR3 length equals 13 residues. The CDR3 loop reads CASSQGTADGYTF. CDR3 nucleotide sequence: TGTGCCAGCAGCCAGGGGACAGCGGATGGCTACACCTTC.

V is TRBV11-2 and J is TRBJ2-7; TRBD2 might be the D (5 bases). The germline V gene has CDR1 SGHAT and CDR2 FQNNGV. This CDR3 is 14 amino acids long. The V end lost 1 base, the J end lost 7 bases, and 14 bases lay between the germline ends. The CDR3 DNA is TGTGCCAGCAGCTTAGTCGGGGTAGGGAGAGAGCAGTACTTC. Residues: CASSLVGVGREQYF.

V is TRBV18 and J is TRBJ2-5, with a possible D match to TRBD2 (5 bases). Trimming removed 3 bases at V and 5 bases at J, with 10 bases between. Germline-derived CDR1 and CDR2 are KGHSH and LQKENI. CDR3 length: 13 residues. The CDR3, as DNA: TGTGCCAGCTCACCGGGAGAGAGGGAGACCCAGTACTTC. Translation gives CASSPGERETQYF.

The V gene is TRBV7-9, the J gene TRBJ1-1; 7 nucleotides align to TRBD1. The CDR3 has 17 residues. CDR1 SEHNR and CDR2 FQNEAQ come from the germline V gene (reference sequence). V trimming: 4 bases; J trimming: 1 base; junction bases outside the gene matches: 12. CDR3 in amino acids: CASSSGDRVGGNTEAFF. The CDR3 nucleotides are TGTGCCAGCAGCTCGGGCGACAGGGTAGGGGGGAACACTGAAGCTTTCTTT.

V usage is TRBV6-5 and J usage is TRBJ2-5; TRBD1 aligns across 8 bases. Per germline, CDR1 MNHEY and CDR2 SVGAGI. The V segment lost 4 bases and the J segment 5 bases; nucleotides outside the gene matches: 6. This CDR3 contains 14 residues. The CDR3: CASSFGQGRETQYF. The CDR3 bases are TGTGCCAGCAGTTTTGGACAGGGCAGGGAGACCCAGTACTTC.

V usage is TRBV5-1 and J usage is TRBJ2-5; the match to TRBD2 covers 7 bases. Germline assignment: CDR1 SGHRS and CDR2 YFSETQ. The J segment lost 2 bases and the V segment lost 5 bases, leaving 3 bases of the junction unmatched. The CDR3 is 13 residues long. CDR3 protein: CASRGGGQETQYF. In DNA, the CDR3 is TGCGCCAGCAGGGGCGGGGGTCAAGAGACCCAGTACTTC.

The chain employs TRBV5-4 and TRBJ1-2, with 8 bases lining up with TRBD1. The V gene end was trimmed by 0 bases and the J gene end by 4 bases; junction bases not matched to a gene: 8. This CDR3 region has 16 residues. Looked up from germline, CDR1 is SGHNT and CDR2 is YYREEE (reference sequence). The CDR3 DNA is TGTGCCAGCAGCTTGGCAGGGGGCAAGGTCGGCTATGGCTACACCTTC. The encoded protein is CASSLAGGKVGYGYTF.

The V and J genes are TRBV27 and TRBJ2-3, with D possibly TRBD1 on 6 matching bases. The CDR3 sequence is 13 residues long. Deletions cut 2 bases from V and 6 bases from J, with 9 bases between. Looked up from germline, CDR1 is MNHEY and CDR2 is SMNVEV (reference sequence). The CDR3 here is CASSLGTRDTQYF. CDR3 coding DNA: TGTGCCAGCAGTTTAGGGACACGGGATACGCAGTATTTT.

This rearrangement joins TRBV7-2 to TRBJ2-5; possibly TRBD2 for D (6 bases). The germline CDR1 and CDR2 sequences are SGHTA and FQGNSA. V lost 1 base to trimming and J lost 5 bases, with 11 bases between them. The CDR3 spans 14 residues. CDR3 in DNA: TGTGCCAGCAGCTTAGGACTAGATTGGGAGACCCAGTACTTC. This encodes CASSLGLDWETQYF. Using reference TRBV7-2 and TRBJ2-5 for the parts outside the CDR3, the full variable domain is GAGVSQSPSNKVTEKGKDVELRCDPISGHTALYWYRQSLGQGLEFLIYFQGNSAPDKSGLPSDRFSAERTGGSVSTLTIQRTQQEDSAVYLCASSLGLDWETQYFGPGTRLLVL.

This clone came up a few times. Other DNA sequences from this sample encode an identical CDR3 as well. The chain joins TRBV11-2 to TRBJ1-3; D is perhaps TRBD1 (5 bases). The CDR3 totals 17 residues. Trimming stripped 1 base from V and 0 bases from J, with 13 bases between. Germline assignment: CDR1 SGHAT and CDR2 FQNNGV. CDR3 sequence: CASSLGFGGSSGNTIYF. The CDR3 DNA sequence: TGTGCCAGCAGCTTAGGTTTCGGGGGGAGCTCTGGAAACACCATATATTTT.

This CDR3 reads CATSARANYGYTF. The CDR3, as DNA: TGTGCCACCAGCGCTCGAGCTAACTATGGCTACACCTTC. The chain links TRBV15 to TRBJ1-2; no definite D call. With 5 bases removed from V and 0 bases from J, the gap between germline ends came to 7 bases. CDR3 length equals 13 residues. Germline V CDR1 and CDR2: LNHNV, YYDKDF (reference sequence). The entire variable domain, with the rest obtained from reference TRBV15 and TRBJ1-2, is as follows: DAMVIQNPRYQVTQFGKPVTLSCSQTLNHNVMYWYQQKSSQAPKLLFHYYDKDFNNEADTPDNFQSRRPNTSFCFLDIRSPGLGDTAMYLCATSARANYGYTFGSGTRLTVV.

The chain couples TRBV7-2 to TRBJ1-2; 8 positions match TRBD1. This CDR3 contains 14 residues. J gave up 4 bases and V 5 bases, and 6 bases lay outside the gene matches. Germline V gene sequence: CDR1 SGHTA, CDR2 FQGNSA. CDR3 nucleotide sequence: TGTGCCAGCAGCCACTCGGGACAGGTCTATGGCTACACCTTC. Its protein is CASSHSGQVYGYTF.

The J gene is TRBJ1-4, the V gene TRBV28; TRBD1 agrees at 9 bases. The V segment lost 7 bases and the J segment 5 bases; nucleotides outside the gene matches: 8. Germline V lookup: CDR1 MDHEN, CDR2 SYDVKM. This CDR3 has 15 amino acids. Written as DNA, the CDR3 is TGTGCCAGCACCTCCCCCGGGACAGGGAATGAAAAACTGTTTTTT. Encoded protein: CASTSPGTGNEKLFF.

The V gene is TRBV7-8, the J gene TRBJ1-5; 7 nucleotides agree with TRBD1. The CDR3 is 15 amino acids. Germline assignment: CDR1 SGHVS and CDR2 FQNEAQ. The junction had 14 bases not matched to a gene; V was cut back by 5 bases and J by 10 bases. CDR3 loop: CASSNPQGFFGPQHF. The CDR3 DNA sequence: TGTGCCAGCAGCAATCCACAGGGGTTTTTTGGTCCCCAGCATTTT.